The T cell receptor beta chain described here comes from a study of cytomegalovirus exposure and HLA in healthy donors. This CDR3 comprises 11 residues. V was shortened by 6 bases and J by 9 bases, with 12 bases between the two germline ends. Germline V lookup: CDR1 MNHNS, CDR2 SASEGT. The study ran its PCR with 60 Vbeta and 13 Jbeta primers. The protocol was immunoSEQ multiplex PCR, while the TCRdb copy is restricted to in-frame clones and leaves out a portion. The sample consists of 100,000 to 150,000 clones, roughly 80% of them appearing once. The source of this sequence is a man younger than 45 in good health and CMV-seronegative. The sequenced material came from PBMCs. The chain is built from TRBV6-1 and TRBJ2-7, with D maybe TRBD2 (6 bases). The CDR3 coding sequence is TGTGCCAGCAGCGGAGGGCATCGGCAGTACTTC. Its protein product is CASSGGHRQYF.